This is a list of T cell receptor beta chains from one sample in a study of tumor-infiltrating lymphocytes in primary liver carcinoma. TCRdb processed the multiplex PCR reads anew with MiXCR; each CDR3 protein has one entry. There are 300,000 to 350,000 distinct CDR3 sequences in the sample; less than 70% occur only once, and 5.5% to 8% lies in the top ten. Material: peripheral blood. Receptor source: a man aged 35-49 years with primary liver carcinoma and hepatitis B virus infection. Both conserved end residues are part of each CDR3. D genes are given only for firm matches. Clone sizes are given selectively: once, few, many, or a class where the clone is expanded.

TRBV12-3/TRBV12-4,NA,TRBJ2-3,many,TGTGCCAGCAGTTTAGATCGCCCCACAGATACGCAGTATTTT,CASSLDRPTDTQYF
TRBV7-9,NA,TRBJ2-3,NA,TGTGCCAGCAGCCGGGCCAGGGGATTAGATATGCAGTATTTT,CASSRARGLDMQYF
TRBV11-2,TRBD1,TRBJ1-5,NA,TGTGCCAACAGCCCGGACAGGGGTAACAATCGGCCCCAGCATTTT,CANSPDRGNNRPQHF
TRBV11-2,NA,TRBJ2-7,NA,TGCGCCAGCAACTTAGGACGTGAGCCCTACTACGAGAAGTACTTC,CASNLGREPYYEKYF
TRBV11-2,NA,TRBJ1-3,NA,TGTGCCAGCAGCTTAGAGATGGCGAACACCATGTATTTT,CASSLEMANTMYF
TRBV28,TRBD1,TRBJ2-3,NA,TGTGCCAGCATCCCAACAGGGGTCGAATTCACAGATACGCAGTATTTT,CASIPTGVEFTDTQYF
TRBV5-1,NA,TRBJ2-1,NA,TGCGCCAGCAGCTCTCGGTCGGACCGTAATGAGCAGTTCTTC,CASSSRSDRNEQFF
TRBV12-3/TRBV12-4,NA,TRBJ1-6,many,TGTGCCAGCAGTCCGACACCGGCGTTTAGGTCACCCCTCCACTTT,CASSPTPAFRSPLHF
TRBV20-1,TRBD1,TRBJ2-7,NA,TGCAGTGCTACGCAGGGGGATTCGCACTACGAGCAGTACTTC,CSATQGDSHYEQYF
TRBV11-2,TRBD1,TRBJ2-7,NA,TGTGCCGGCAGCTCCCGGACAGGGACCTACGAGCAGTACTTC,CAGSSRTGTYEQYF
TRBV11-1,TRBD1,TRBJ2-4,many,TGTGCCAGCAGCTCGAGGACAGGGGCGGTCGACAAAAACATTCAGTACTTC,CASSSRTGAVDKNIQYF
TRBV11-3,NA,TRBJ2-7,NA,TGTGCCAGGAGCCGATCATTATCCAGGGCACCCTACGAACAGTACTTC,CARSRSLSRAPYEQYF
TRBV5-5,NA,TRBJ1-4,once,TGTGCCAGCAGCCGAGGGGGTGTCGGTGAAAAACTGTTTTTT,CASSRGGVGEKLFF
TRBV11-2,NA,TRBJ2-5,NA,TGTGTCAGCAGCTTAAGCTCCCCGTACCAGGAGACCCAGTACTTC,CVSSLSSPYQETQYF
TRBV6-5,NA,TRBJ2-1,many,TGTGCCAGCAGTTACACTGGACAGTACAATGAGCAGTTCTTC,CASSYTGQYNEQFF
TRBV12-3/TRBV12-4,TRBD2,TRBJ2-2,NA,TGTGCTCTGGGGGGCGGGAGGGCCATCGGGGAGCTGTTTTTT,CALGGGRAIGELFF
TRBV28,TRBD1,TRBJ2-7,once,TGTGCCAGCAGGGGACAGGGCTCCGGGTACGAGCAGTACTTC,CASRGQGSGYEQYF
TRBV11-2,NA,TRBJ2-4,once,TGTGCCAGCAGTTTGTTCTTTGGCGGGTCAGCGGCCAAAAACATTCAGAACTTC,CASSLFFGGSAAKNIQNF
TRBV29-1,TRBD1,TRBJ1-1,many,TGCAGCGGAGTAAAGACAGGGGGCGGCACTGAAGCTTTCTTT,CSGVKTGGGTEAFF
TRBV29-1,TRBD1,TRBJ1-1,NA,TGTAACGTTGATCGACAGGGGGCCTACACTGAAGCTTTCTTT,CNVDRQGAYTEAFF
TRBV11-2,NA,TRBJ2-5,NA,TGTGCCGGCAGCTTAGGTTTAGCGGAGATCCAAGAGACCCAGTACTTC,CAGSLGLAEIQETQYF
TRBV6-6,TRBD2,TRBJ2-3,few,TGTGCCAGCAGTCCGAGACTAGCGCAAAGCACAGATACGCAGTATTTT,CASSPRLAQSTDTQYF
TRBV11-2,TRBD1,TRBJ2-5,NA,TGTGCCAGCAGCTTTGGAGAGGGGGCAGAGAACCAGTACTTC,CASSFGEGAENQYF
TRBV29-1,NA,TRBJ2-7,many,TGCAGCGTTGTGGGACATCCAGCCTACGAGCAGTACTTC,CSVVGHPAYEQYF
TRBV6-2/TRBV6-3,NA,TRBJ2-7,few,TGTGCCAGCAGAAGACTGATCTCCTACGAGCAGTACTTC,CASRRLISYEQYF
TRBV5-4,TRBD2,TRBJ2-1,NA,TGTGCCAGCAGCTTGGTTCTAGCGGGCTTGGGGCCTGAGCAGTTCTTC,CASSLVLAGLGPEQFF
TRBV11-2,NA,TRBJ2-1,NA,TGTGCCAGCAGCTTTGGGGAGGTTAAGCAGTTCTTC,CASSFGEVKQFF
TRBV24-1,NA,TRBJ1-2,few,TGTGCCACCAGTGGATCTCCTTTTGGCTACACCTTC,CATSGSPFGYTF
TRBV6-6,TRBD1,TRBJ1-1,NA,TGTGCCAGCAGCAAAGCGACAGGGGGTGGAACTGAAGCTTTCTTT,CASSKATGGGTEAFF
TRBV5-6,TRBD1,TRBJ2-2,NA,TGTGCCAGCAGCTTGGCCGACAGGGAGATCGGGGAGCTGTTTTTT,CASSLADREIGELFF
TRBV2,NA,TRBJ1-4,NA,TGTGCCGAGGGGCGTAATGAAAAACTGTTTTTT,CAEGRNEKLFF
TRBV7-9,TRBD1,TRBJ2-2,NA,TGTGCCAGCAGCCACTACGTGGGACAGGTCGGGGAGCTGTTTTTT,CASSHYVGQVGELFF
TRBV4-2,NA,TRBJ2-5,NA,TGTGCCAGCAGCAAGAGAGAGACCCAGTACTTC,CASSKRETQYF
TRBV14,NA,TRBJ2-4,NA,TGTGACAGCAGTCAAGCAGGGGGAGGAGTAAACATTCAGTACTTC,CDSSQAGGGVNIQYF
TRBV5-1,NA,TRBJ2-5,NA,TGCGCCAGCAACTTGGACCCTGCGTTGTCCCAAGAGACCCAGTACTTC,CASNLDPALSQETQYF
TRBV19,TRBD2,TRBJ2-7,NA,TGTGCCATTAGTTATAGTAGCGGGCAAGCCTACGAGCAGTACTTC,CAISYSSGQAYEQYF
TRBV30,NA,TRBJ2-1,NA,TGTGCCTGGAGGCCTGGTCACCTCTCCTACAATGAGCAGTTCTTC,CAWRPGHLSYNEQFF
TRBV6-6,NA,TRBJ2-1,NA,TGTGCCCGCACCACAGGGGACTCCCGGGAGCAATTCTTC,CARTTGDSREQFF
TRBV11-2,TRBD2,TRBJ2-3,few,TGTGCCAGCAGCTTAGCATTAGCGGGATTCACAGATACGCAGTGTTTT,CASSLALAGFTDTQCF
TRBV4-2,TRBD1,TRBJ1-4,NA,TGTGTCAGCAGCCAAGATCAGGGGGATAATGAAAAACTGTTTTTT,CVSSQDQGDNEKLFF